Listed below are T cell receptor beta chains from one sample, sequenced in a study of T-cell memory formation after mild COVID-19. TCRdb processed the 5' RACE reads anew with MiXCR; each CDR3 protein has one entry. The sample has roughly 400,000 distinct CDR3 sequences, about 24% seen once; the top ten hold 7.5% to 10%. The sequencing sample was made of PBMCs or a T cell subset sorted from them (not recorded which). The source is an adult woman who had mild COVID-19 (a few samples of this study predate the infection). Cell type and time point are not known. The CDR3 runs from the conserved cysteine through the conserved F or W. The D gene is left open where the match is weak. Expanded clones are given a class, and other clones once, few, many or no size at all.

>TRBV29-1|.|few|TRBJ2-7
CSARPPGAYEQYF
TGCAGCGCCAGACCCCCGGGGGCCTACGAGCAGTACTTC
>TRBV27|TRBD2|few|TRBJ2-2
CASSLYGGLAGNTGELFF
TGTGCCAGCAGTTTATATGGGGGACTAGCGGGGAACACCGGGGAGCTGTTTTTT
>TRBV6-5|TRBD1|.|TRBJ1-2
CASSAGTDPIYGYTF
TGTGCCAGCAGCGCCGGGACAGACCCGATCTATGGCTACACCTTC
>TRBV2|.|.|TRBJ2-7
CASSEAWGGGKRSYEQYF
TGTGCCAGCAGTGAAGCTTGGGGGGGCGGAAAGCGTTCCTACGAGCAGTACTTC
>TRBV24-1|.|.|TRBJ1-5
CATSGRGSVQPQHF
TGTGCCACCAGTGGTCGGGGGTCGGTTCAGCCCCAGCATTTT
>TRBV15|.|few|TRBJ2-7
CATSRGLSTGRSQYF
TGTGCCACCAGCAGAGGGTTAAGCACAGGGCGATCGCAGTACTTC
>TRBV2|TRBD1|few|TRBJ2-3
CASSYRDREVTDTQYF
TGTGCCAGCAGTTACCGGGACAGGGAGGTGACAGATACGCAGTATTTT
>TRBV5-1|.|.|TRBJ1-1
CASSQGTTEAFF
TGCGCCAGCAGCCAGGGTACCACTGAAGCTTTCTTT
>TRBV15|.|few|TRBJ1-1
CATSRDWSITEAFF
TGTGCCACCAGCAGAGATTGGTCCATCACTGAAGCTTTCTTT
>TRBV10-3|.|few|TRBJ1-2
CAISRPGRAGYTF
TGTGCCATCAGTAGACCAGGGAGAGCTGGCTACACCTTC
>TRBV2|.|.|TRBJ2-5
CASSEVGGWETQYF
TGTGCCAGCAGTGAAGTAGGGGGATGGGAGACCCAGTACTTC
>TRBV7-2|.|.|TRBJ2-3
CASSSPPAGLITDTQYF
TGTGCCAGCAGCTCCCCCCCCGCAGGGTTGATCACAGATACGCAGTATTTT
>TRBV21-1|.|.|TRBJ2-1
CASSKFGLADNNEQFF
TGTGCCAGCAGCAAATTCGGACTAGCGGATAACAATGAGCAGTTCTTC
>TRBV5-1|.|once|TRBJ1-1
CASSWDGQGAFF
TGCGCCAGCAGCTGGGACGGTCAAGGAGCTTTCTTT
>TRBV15|.|.|TRBJ1-3
CATRVYSGNTIYF
TGTGCCACCAGGGTGTATTCTGGAAACACCATATATTTT
>TRBV10-3|TRBD2|.|TRBJ2-3
CAISGTSGTDTQYF
TGTGCCATCAGTGGGACTAGCGGCACAGATACGCAGTATTTT
>TRBV12-3/TRBV12-4|.|few|TRBJ2-7
CASRVSGISYEQYF
TGTGCCAGCAGAGTATCCGGGATCTCCTACGAGCAGTACTTC
>TRBV15|.|few|TRBJ2-5
CATSREPQGQETQYF
TGTGCCACCAGCAGAGAGCCACAGGGACAAGAGACCCAGTACTTC
>TRBV9|TRBD1|.|TRBJ1-2
CASSRGQEVYGYTF
TGTGCCAGCAGCAGGGGACAGGAAGTCTATGGCTACACCTTC
>TRBV5-4|TRBD2|few|TRBJ2-7
CASSPGTSMYEQYF
TGTGCCAGCAGCCCCGGGACTAGCATGTACGAGCAGTACTTC
>TRBV6-5|TRBD2|few|TRBJ2-1
CASSYSGRALYNEQFF
TGTGCCAGCAGTTACAGCGGGAGGGCCCTCTACAATGAGCAGTTCTTC
>TRBV7-8|.|many|TRBJ1-4
CASSSGLRGEKLFF
TGTGCCAGCAGCTCGGGCCTCAGGGGTGAAAAACTGTTTTTT
>TRBV4-1|TRBD2|once|TRBJ2-3
CASSQGLAGRADTQYF
TGCGCCAGCAGCCAAGGACTAGCGGGGCGTGCAGATACGCAGTATTTT
>TRBV12-3/TRBV12-4|.|few|TRBJ1-1
CASSSRAGENTEAFF
TGTGCCAGCAGCAGTCGGGCAGGGGAGAACACTGAAGCTTTCTTT
>TRBV9|.|few|TRBJ1-4
CASSPGRALSEKLFF
TGTGCCAGCAGCCCAGGGAGGGCGTTGAGTGAAAAACTGTTTTTT
>TRBV5-1|.|few|TRBJ1-2
CASSISTGGEGGYTF
TGCGCCAGCAGCATATCGACAGGAGGGGAGGGTGGCTACACCTTC
>TRBV3-1|TRBD1|few|TRBJ1-1
CASSQTGGEAFF
TGTGCCAGCAGCCAGACAGGGGGTGAAGCTTTCTTT
>TRBV2|.|.|TRBJ1-4
CASSYHEKLFF
TGTGCCAGCAGTTACCACGAAAAACTGTTTTTT
>TRBV7-9|.|.|TRBJ2-6
CASSLELGANVLTF
TGTGCCAGCAGCTTGGAACTTGGGGCCAACGTCCTGACTTTC